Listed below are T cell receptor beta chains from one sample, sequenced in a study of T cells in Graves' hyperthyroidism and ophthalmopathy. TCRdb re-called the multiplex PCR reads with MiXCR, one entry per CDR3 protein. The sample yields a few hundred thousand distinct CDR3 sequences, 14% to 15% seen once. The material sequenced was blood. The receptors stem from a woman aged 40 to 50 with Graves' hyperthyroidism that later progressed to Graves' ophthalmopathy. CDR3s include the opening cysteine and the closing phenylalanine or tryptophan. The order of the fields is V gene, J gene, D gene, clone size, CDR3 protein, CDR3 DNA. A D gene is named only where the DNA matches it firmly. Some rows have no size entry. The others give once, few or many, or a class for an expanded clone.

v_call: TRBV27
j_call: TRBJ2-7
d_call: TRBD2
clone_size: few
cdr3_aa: CASRRGTSGIDYEQYF
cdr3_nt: TGTGCCAGCCGACGAGGAACCAGCGGGATCGACTACGAGCAGTACTTC

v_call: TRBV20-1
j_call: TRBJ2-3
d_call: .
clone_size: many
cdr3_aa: CSAPEGAGVRPDTQYF
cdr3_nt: TGCAGTGCTCCCGAGGGGGCGGGAGTACGACCAGATACGCAGTATTTT

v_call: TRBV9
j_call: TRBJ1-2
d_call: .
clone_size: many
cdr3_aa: CASSVGTGGSYGYTF
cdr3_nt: TGTGCCAGCAGCGTGGGCACAGGAGGATCCTATGGCTACACCTTC

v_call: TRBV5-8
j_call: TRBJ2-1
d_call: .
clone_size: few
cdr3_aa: CASSFFRGSYNEQFF
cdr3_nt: TGTGCCAGCAGCTTTTTCCGCGGCTCCTACAATGAGCAGTTCTTC

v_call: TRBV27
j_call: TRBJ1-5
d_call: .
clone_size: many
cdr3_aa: CASSLAGRGSNQPQHF
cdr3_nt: TGTGCCAGCAGTTTAGCTGGCAGGGGTAGCAATCAGCCCCAGCATTTT

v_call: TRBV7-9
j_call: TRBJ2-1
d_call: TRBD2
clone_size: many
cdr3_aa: CASSLLAGGGEQFF
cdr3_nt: TGTGCCAGCAGCTTACTAGCGGGAGGAGGTGAGCAGTTCTTC

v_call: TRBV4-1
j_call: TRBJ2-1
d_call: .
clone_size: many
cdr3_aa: CASSPTTGLPSSYNEQFF
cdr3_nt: TGCGCCAGCAGCCCAACTACGGGACTCCCGAGCTCCTACAATGAGCAGTTCTTC

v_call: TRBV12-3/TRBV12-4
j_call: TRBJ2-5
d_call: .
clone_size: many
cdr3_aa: CASSAHSTGRVAGSQETQYF
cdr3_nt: TGTGCCAGCAGTGCACACTCGACAGGGCGGGTAGCGGGCTCCCAAGAGACCCAGTACTTC

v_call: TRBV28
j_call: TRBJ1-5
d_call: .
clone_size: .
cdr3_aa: CASRGRTVSQHF
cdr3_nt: TGTGCCAGCCGGGGACGGACCGTGTCCCAGCATTTT

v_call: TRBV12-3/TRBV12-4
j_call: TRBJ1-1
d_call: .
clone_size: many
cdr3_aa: CASSLGTNSEAFF
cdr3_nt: TGTGCCAGCAGTTTAGGAACGAACAGTGAAGCTTTCTTT

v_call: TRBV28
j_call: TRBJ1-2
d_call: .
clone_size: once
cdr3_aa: CASSPSPQPNYGYTF
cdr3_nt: TGTGCCAGCAGTCCCTCCCCACAGCCTAACTATGGCTACACCTTC

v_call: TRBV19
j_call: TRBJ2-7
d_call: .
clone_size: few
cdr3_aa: CASSIGGERYEQYF
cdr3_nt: TGTGCCAGTAGTATCGGAGGGGAACGCTACGAGCAGTACTTC

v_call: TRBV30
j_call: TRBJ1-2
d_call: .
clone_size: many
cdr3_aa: CAWNNPFAVNGYTF
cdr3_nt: TGTGCCTGGAACAACCCTTTTGCTGTCAACGGCTACACCTTC

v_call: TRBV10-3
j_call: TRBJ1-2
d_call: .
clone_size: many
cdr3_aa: CAISDPGRVNYGYTF
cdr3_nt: TGTGCCATCAGTGATCCGGGCAGGGTAAACTATGGCTACACCTTC

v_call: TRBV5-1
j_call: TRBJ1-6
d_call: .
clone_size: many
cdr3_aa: CASSLGGSKNNSPLHF
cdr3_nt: TGCGCCAGCAGCTTGGGTGGCAGCAAGAATAATTCACCCCTCCACTTT

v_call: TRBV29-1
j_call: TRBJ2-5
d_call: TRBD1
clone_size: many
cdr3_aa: CSVVRQGRGQETQYF
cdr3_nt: TGCAGCGTCGTCCGACAGGGAAGGGGGCAAGAGACCCAGTACTTC

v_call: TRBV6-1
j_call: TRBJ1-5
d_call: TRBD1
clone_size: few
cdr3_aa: CASSADRGYQPQHF
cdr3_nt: TGTGCCAGCAGTGCGGACAGGGGATATCAGCCCCAGCATTTT

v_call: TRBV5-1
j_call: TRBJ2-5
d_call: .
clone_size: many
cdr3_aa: CASSLAAETQYF
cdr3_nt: TGCGCCAGCAGCTTGGCGGCGGAGACCCAGTACTTC

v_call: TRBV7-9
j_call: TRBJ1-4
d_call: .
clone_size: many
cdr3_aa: CASRGTINEKLFF
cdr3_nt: TGTGCCAGCAGAGGGACCATTAATGAAAAACTGTTTTTT

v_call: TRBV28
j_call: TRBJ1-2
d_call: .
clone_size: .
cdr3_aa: CASILKTGPNYGYTF
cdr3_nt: TGTGCCAGCATCCTCAAAACGGGACCTAACTATGGCTACACCTTC

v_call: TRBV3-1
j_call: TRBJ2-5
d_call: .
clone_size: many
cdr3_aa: CASSRNREQTQYF
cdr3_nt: TGTGCCAGCAGCCGTAACAGGGAGCAGACCCAGTACTTC

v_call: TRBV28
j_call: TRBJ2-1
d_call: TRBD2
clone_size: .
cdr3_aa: CASSFPPGTSGHNEQFF
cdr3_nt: TGTGCCAGCAGTTTTCCCCCCGGGACTAGCGGTCACAATGAGCAGTTCTTC

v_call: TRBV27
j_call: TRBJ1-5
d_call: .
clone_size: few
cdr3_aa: CASKEAHSNQPQHF
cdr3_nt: TGTGCCAGCAAAGAAGCTCATAGCAATCAGCCCCAGCATTTT

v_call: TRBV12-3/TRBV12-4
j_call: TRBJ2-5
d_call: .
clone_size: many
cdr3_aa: CASRPGAVQETQYF
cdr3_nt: TGTGCCAGCAGGCCAGGGGCCGTACAAGAGACCCAGTACTTC

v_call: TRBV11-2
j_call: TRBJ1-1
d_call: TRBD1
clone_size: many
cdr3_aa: CASSLDRQGEAFF
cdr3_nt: TGTGCCAGCAGCTTAGATCGACAGGGGGAAGCTTTCTTT

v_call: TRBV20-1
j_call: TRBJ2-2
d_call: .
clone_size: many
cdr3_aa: CSAFRITGELFF
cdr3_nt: TGCAGTGCTTTCCGTATAACCGGGGAGCTGTTTTTT

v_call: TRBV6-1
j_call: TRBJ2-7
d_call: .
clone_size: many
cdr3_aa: CASRSLYDPSTYEQYF
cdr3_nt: TGTGCCAGCAGATCGCTTTACGATCCATCAACCTACGAGCAGTACTTC

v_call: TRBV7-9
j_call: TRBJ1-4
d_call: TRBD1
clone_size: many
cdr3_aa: CASSLGDRVDEKLFF
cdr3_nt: TGTGCCAGCAGCTTGGGGGACAGGGTAGACGAAAAACTGTTTTTT

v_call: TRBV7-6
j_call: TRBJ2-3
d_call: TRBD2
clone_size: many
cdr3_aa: CASSLGGRAGVPGHPTDTQYF
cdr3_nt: TGTGCCAGCAGCTTAGGGGGGCGAGCGGGAGTCCCCGGGCACCCCACAGATACGCAGTATTTT

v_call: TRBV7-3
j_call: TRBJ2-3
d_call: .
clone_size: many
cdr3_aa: CASSPITGDTQYF
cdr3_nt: TGTGCCAGCAGCCCAATTACCGGGGATACGCAGTATTTT

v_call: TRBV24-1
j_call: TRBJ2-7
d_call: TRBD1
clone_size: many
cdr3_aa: CATSDDSTGEAAGQYF
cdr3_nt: TGTGCCACCAGTGATGACTCGACAGGGGAGGCGGCTGGGCAGTACTTC

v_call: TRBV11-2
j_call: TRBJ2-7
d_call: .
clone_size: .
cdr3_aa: CASSSGGATRPYEHYF
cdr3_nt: TGTGCCAGCAGCTCCGGCGGAGCGACTAGACCCTACGAGCACTACTTC

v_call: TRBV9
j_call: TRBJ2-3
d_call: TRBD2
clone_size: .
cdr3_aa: CASSVDPLAGASTDTQYF
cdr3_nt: TGTGCCAGCAGCGTAGACCCTCTGGCGGGAGCAAGCACAGATACGCAGTATTTT

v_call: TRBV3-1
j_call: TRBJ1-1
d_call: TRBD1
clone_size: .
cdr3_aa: CASSQGDRFLMNTEAFF
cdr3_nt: TGTGCCAGCAGCCAAGGGGACAGATTTTTGATGAACACTGAAGCTTTCTTT

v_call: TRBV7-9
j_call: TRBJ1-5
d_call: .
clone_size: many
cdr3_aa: CASSLAAGQGNQPQHF
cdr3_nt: TGTGCCAGCAGCTTAGCGGCAGGGCAAGGCAACCAGCCCCAGCATTTT

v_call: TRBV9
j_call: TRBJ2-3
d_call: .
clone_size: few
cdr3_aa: CASSDYSGSTDTQYF
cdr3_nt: TGTGCCAGCAGCGACTATAGCGGAAGCACAGATACGCAGTATTTT